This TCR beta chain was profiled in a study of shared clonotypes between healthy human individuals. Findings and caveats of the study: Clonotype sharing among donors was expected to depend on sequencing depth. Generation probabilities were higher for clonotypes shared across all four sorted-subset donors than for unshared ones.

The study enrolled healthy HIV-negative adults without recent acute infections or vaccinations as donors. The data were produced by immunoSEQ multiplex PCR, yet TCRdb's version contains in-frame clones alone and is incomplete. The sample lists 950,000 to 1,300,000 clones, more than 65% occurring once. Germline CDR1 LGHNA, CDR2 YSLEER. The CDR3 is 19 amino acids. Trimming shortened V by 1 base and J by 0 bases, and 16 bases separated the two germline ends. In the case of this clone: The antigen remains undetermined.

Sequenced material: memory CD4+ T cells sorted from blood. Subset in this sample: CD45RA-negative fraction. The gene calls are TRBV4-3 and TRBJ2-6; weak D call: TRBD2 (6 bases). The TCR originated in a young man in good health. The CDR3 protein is CASSQGSGGYLSGANVLTF. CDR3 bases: TGCGCCAGCAGCCAAGGTTCTGGGGGGTACCTCTCTGGGGCCAACGTCCTGACTTTC.